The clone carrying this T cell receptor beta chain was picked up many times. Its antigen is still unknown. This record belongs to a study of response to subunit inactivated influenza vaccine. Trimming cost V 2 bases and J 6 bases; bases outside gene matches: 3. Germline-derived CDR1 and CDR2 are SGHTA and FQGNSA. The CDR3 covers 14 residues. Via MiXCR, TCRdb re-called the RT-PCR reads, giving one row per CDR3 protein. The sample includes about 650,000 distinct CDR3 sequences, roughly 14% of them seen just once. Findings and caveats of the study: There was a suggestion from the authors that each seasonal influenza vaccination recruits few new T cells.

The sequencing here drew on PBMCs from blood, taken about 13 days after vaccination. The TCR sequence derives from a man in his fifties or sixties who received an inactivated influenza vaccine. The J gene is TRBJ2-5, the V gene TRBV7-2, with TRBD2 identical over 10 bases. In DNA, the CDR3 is TGTGCCAGCAGCTTAAGCGGGGGGGCCCAGACCCAGTACTTC. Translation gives CASSLSGGAQTQYF.